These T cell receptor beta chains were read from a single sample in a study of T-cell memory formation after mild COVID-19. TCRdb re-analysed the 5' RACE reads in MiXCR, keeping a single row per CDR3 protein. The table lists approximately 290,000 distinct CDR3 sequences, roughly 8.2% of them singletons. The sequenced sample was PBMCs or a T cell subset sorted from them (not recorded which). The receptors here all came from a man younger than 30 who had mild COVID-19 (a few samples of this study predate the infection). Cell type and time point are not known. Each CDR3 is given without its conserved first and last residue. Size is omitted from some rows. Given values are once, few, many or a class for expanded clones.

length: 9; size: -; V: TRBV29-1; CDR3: SVGDRSRAF
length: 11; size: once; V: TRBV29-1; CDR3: SGSGARQETQY
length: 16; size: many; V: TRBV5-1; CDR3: ASSREQGAARGYNEQF
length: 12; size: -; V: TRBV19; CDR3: ASSIDGQNTEAF
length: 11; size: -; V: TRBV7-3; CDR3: ASSPQTGYGYT
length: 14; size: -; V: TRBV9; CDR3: ASSVAQTGGRNEQF
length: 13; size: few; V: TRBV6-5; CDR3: ASRPTSGGSDTQY
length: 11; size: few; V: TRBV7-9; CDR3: ASSKEEPGELF
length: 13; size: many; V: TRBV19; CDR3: ASSITAHSNQPQH
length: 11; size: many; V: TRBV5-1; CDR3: ASSPAGAYGYT
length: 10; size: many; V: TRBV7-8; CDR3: ASSLSRKGTF
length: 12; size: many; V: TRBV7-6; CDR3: ASSLVFGVGELF
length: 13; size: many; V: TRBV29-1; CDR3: SVDTTTENTDTQY
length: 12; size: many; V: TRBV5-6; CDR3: ASSLGVKKETQY
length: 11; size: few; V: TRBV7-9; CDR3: ASRTTGKETQY
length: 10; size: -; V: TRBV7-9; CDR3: ASSPGQVFAF
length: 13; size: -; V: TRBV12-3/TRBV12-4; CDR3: ASSPTGAAGNTIY
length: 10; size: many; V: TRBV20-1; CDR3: SAAGGQETQY
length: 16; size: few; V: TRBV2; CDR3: ASSERTSGLAGRDTQY
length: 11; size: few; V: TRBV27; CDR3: ASAAFSTDTQY
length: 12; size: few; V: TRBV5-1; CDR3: ASSLTGQNQPQH
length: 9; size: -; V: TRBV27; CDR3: ASSLYGKQF
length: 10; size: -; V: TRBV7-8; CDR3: ASAFEGETQY
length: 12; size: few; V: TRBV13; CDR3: ASSLSGGPGEQY
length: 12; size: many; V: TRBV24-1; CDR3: ATSDGGNTGELF
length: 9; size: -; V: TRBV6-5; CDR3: ASSKGVEQF
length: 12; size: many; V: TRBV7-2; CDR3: ASSSRASNSPLH
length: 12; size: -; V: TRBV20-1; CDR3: SAPPQVSYNEQF
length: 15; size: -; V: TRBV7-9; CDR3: ASSFPRTSGSGGELF
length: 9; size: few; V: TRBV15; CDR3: ATSTRDEQY
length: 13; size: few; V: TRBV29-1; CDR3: SVEARGLSGNTIY
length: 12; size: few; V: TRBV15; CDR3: ATSPGGTPYEQY
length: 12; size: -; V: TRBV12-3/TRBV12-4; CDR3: ASSPGRLRDTQY
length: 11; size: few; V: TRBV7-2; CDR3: ASSLGLGDTQY
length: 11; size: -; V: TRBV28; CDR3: ASSLEGLRVAF
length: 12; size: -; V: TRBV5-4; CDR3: ASSLGGHNSPLH
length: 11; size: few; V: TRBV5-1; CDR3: ASSLSNNEKLF
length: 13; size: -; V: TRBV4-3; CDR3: ASRTDRFSNRELF
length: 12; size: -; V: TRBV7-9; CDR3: ASSSNRLAHEQY
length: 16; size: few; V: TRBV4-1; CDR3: ASSQVSSGGGSSYEQY
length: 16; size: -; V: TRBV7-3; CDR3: ASSSRGSGGESPDTQY
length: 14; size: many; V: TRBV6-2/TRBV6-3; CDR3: ASSSVWGPGNQPQH
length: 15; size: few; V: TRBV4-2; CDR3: ASSQVAGTGVPYEQY
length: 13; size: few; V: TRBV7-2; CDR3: ASSLGVGQTYEQY
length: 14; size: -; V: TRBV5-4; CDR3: ASSWGLTSGEETQY
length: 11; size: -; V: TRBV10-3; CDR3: AIMVAETYEQY
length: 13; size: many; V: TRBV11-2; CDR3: ASSPSRDTSYEQY
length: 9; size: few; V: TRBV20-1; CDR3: SCRPTDTQY
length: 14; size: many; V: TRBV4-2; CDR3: ASSQNAGSSTDTQY
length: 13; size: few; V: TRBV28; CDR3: ASSLAGQVTDGYT
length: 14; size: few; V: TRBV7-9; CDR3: ASSLARDRPGRTQY
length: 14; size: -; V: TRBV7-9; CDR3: ASSSRDRGWTDTQY
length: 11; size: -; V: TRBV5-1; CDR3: ASSFESNQPQH
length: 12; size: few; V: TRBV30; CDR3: AWSVLLHRDEQF
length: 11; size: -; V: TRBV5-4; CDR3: ASSLQSVYGYT
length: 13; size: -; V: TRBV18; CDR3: ASSEIGQGGAEAF
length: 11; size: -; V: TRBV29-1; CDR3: SVAGFGTTEAF
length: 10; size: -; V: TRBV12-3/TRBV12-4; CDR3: ASSSGANTQY
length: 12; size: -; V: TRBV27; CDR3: ASSPGGRPGELF
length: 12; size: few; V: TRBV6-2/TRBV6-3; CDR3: ASSYSTLDNEQF